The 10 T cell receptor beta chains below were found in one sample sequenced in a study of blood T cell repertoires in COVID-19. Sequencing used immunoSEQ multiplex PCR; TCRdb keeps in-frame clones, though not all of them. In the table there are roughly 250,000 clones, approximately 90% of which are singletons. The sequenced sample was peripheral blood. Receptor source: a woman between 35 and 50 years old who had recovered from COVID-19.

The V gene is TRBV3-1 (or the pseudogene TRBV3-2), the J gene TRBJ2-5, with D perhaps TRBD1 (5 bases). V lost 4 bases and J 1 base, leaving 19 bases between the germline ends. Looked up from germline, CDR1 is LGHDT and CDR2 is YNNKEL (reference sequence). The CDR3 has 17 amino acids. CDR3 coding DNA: TGTGCCAGCAGCCCAACATCACAGGTATGGGCCCAAGAGACCCAGTACTTC. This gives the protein CASSPTSQVWAQETQYF.

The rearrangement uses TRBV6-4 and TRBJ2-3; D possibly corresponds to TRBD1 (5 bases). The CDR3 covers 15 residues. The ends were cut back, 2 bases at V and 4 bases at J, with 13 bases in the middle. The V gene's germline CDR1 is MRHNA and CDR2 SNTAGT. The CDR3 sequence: CASSDTRQWSDTQYF. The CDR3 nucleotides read TGTGCCAGCAGTGACACCCGACAGTGGTCAGATACGCAGTATTTT.

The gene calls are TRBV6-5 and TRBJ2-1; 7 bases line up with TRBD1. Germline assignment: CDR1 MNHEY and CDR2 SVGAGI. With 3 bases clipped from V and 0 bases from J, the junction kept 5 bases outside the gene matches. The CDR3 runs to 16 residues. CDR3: CASSYTQGSSYNEQFF. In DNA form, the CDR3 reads TGTGCCAGCAGTTATACACAGGGGAGCTCCTACAATGAGCAGTTCTTC.

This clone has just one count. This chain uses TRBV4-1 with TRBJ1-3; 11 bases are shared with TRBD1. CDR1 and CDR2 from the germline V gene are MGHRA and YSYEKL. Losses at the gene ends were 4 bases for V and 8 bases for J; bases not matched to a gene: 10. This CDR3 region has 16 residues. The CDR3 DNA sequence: TGCGCCAGCAGCCTCCTACCCGGGACAGGGGGAGACACCATATATTTT. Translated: CASSLLPGTGGDTIYF.

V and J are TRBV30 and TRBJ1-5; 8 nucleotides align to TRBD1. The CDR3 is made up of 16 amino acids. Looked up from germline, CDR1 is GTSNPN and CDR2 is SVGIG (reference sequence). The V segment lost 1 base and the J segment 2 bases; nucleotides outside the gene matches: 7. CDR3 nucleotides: TGTGCCTGGAGTGGCCCCCACAGGGGGGGCAATCAGCCCCAGCATTTT. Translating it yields CAWSGPHRGGNQPQHF.

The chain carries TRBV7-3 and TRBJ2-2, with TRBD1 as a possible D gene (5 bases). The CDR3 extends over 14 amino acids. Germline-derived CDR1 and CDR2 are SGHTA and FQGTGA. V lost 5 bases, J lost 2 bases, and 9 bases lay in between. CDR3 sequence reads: CASSPGINTGELFF. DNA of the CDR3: TGTGCCAGCAGCCCAGGGATCAACACCGGGGAGCTGTTTTTT.

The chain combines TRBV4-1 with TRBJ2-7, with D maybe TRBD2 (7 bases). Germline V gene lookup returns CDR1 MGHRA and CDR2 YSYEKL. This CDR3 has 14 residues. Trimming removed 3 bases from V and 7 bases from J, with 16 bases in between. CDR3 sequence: CASSHRGGLWEQYV. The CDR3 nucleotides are TGCGCCAGCAGCCACCGCGGGGGCCTCTGGGAGCAGTACGTC.

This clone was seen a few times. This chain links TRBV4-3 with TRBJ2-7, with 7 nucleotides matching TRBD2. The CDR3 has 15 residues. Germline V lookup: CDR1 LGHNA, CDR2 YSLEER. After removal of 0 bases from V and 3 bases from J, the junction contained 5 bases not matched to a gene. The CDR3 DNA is TGCGCCAGCAGCCAAGAGTGGGGGGGGAACTACGAGCAGTACTTC. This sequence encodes CASSQEWGGNYEQYF.

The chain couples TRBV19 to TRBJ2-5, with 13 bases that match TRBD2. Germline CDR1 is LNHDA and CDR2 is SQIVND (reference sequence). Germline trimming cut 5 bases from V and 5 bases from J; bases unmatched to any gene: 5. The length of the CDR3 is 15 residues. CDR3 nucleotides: TGTGCCAGTAGTCCTTCGGGACTAGCGGGGGAGACCCAGTACTTC. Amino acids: CASSPSGLAGETQYF.

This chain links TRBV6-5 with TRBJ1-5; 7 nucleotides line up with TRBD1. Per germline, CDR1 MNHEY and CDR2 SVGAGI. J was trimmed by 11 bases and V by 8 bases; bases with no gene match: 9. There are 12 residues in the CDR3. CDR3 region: CASRGAQGAQHF. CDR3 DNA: TGTGCCAGCCGAGGGGCCCAGGGGGCCCAGCATTTT.